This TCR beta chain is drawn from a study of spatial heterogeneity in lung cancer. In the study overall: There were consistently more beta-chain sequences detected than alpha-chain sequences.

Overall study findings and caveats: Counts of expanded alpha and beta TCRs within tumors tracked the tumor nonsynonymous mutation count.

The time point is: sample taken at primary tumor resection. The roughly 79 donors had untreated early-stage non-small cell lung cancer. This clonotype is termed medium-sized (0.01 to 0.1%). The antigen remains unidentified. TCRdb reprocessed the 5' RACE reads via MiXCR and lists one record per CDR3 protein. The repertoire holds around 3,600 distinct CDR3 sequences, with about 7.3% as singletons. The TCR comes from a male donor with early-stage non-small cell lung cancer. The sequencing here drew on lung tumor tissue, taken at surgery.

CDR3 nucleotides: TGTGCCAGCACTCGAAGTGGGGTGAGCGGGAAGGATGAGCAGTTCTTC. Translated, it gives CASTRSGVSGKDEQFF. The rearrangement joins TRBV3-1 to TRBJ2-1; TRBD2 agrees at 7 bases. J gave up 8 bases and V 7 bases, and 17 bases lay outside the gene matches. The CDR3 extends over 16 amino acids. CDR1 LGHDT and CDR2 YNNKEL come from the germline V gene (reference sequence).